There are many counts of the clone carrying this T cell receptor (beta chain). Library preparation (for TCRbeta) was performed with unique molecular identifiers. TCRdb re-called the PCR reads with MiXCR, one entry per CDR3 protein. The repertoire holds just over 70,000 distinct CDR3 sequences, with 7.3% as singletons. The data are from a study of T-cell reconstitution after alpha-beta-depleted transplantation in children. V was cut by 6 bases and J by 6 bases, with 12 bases left in between. The CDR3 consists of 13 residues. Germline V gives CDR1 MRHNA, CDR2 SNTAGT. The chain combines TRBV6-4 with TRBJ2-1, with D possibly TRBD2 on 6 matching bases. The material was PBMCs from the stem cell graft donor, obtained from the stem cell graft. The sequence was collected from a human donor who donated a stem cell graft to a child with acute lymphoblastic leukemia. Here the CDR3 reads CASSPGASNEQFF. CDR3 in DNA: TGTGCCAGCAGCCCGGGAGCATCCAATGAGCAGTTCTTC.